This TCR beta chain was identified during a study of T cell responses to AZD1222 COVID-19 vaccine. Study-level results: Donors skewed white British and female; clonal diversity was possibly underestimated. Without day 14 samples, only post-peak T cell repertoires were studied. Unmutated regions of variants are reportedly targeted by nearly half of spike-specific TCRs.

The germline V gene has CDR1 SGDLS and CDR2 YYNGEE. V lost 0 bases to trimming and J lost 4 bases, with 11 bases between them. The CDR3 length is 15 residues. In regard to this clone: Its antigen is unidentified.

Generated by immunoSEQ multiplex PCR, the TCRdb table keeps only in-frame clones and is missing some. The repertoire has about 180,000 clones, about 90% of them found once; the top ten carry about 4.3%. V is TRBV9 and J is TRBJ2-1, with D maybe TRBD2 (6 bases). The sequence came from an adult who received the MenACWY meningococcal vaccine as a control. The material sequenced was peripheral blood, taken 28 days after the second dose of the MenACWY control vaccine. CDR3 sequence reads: CASSVEEGQYNEQFF. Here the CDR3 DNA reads TGTGCCAGCAGCGTAGAGGAGGGGCAATACAATGAGCAGTTCTTC.